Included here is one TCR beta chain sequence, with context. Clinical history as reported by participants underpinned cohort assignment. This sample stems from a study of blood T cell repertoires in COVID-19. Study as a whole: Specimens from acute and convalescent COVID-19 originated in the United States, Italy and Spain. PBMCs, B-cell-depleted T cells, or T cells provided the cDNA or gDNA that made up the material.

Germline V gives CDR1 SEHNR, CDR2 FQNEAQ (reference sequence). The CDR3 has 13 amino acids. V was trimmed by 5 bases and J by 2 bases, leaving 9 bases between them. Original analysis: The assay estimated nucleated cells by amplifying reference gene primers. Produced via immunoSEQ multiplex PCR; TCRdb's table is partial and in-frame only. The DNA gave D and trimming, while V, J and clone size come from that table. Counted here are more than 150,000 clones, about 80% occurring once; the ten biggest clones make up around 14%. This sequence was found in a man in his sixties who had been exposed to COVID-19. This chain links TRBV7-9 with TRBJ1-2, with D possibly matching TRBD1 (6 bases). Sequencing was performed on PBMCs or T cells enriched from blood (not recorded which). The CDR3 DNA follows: TGTGCCAGCAGCAGAGACAGGAACTATGGCTACACCTTC. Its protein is CASSRDRNYGYTF.